The rows below give T cell receptor beta chains drawn from one sample of a study of blood T cell repertoires in COVID-19. Data came from immunoSEQ multiplex PCR; TCRdb stores just in-frame clones and leaves some out. The profile covers roughly 160,000 clones, with over 75% appearing a single time and 9.5% to 12% taken by the ten largest. The sample taken for sequencing was PBMCs or T cells enriched from blood (not recorded which). The source is a man aged 50 to 60 who had recovered from COVID-19. Each CDR3 is given with its conserved first and last residue. Each record gives: D gene, J gene, clone size, V gene, CDR3 DNA, CDR3 protein. The D gene is left open where the match is weak. Where a row states a size, it is once, few, many or the class of an expanded clone; other rows omit it.

.	TRBJ2-7	.	TRBV6-5	TGTGCCAGCGCGGGGACAGCCTACAACGAGCAGTACTTC	CASAGTAYNEQYF
TRBD1	TRBJ1-2	few	TRBV19	TGTGCCAGTGCAAATCGGCAGGGGGCAAATGGCTACACCTTC	CASANRQGANGYTF
.	TRBJ1-1	.	TRBV29-1	TGCAGCGTTGAGGTTAGGGGCACTGAAGCTTTCTTT	CSVEVRGTEAFF
TRBD1	TRBJ2-6	.	TRBV18	TGTGCCAGCTCACCACCGGGACAGGGGAAAGCCAACGTCCTGACTTTC	CASSPPGQGKANVLTF
.	TRBJ2-2	.	TRBV12-3/TRBV12-4	TGTGCCAGCAGCACATTCACCGGGGAGCTGTTTTTT	CASSTFTGELFF
.	TRBJ1-1	.	TRBV3-1/TRBV3-2	TGTGCCAGCAGCCAAGATCCCACAGGGATTTCCATGAACACTGAAGCTTTCTTT	CASSQDPTGISMNTEAFF
TRBD1	TRBJ2-7	.	TRBV11-2	TGTGCCAGCAGCCCGACAGGGGGCCCCTACGAGCAGTACTTC	CASSPTGGPYEQYF
.	TRBJ2-5	.	TRBV5-1	TGCGCCAGCAGCCCGACTCGCTCTAGCTTAGTGGGGGAGACCCAGTACTTC	CASSPTRSSLVGETQYF
TRBD2	TRBJ2-5	.	TRBV9	TGTGCCAGCAGCGCGGGGACTAGCGGGGGGCTTCAAGAGACCCAGTACTTC	CASSAGTSGGLQETQYF
.	TRBJ2-2	.	TRBV10-3	TGTGCCATCAGCCAGAACACCGGGGAGCTGTTTTTT	CAISQNTGELFF
.	TRBJ1-5	few	TRBV15	TGTGCCACCAGCAGAGAACAGGGACCCAATCAGCCCCAGCATTTT	CATSREQGPNQPQHF